A single sample is the source of the 15 T cell receptor beta chains below, sequenced in a study of neurological immune-mediated disorders. MiXCR, applied by TCRdb to the 5' RACE reads, yields one record per CDR3 protein. In the table there are over 60,000 distinct CDR3 sequences, 4% to 6% of which are singletons. The sequenced material came from PBMCs. The receptors stem from a woman aged 50 to 60 with multiple sclerosis.

Ten or more counts support this clonotype. The chain has TRBV19 and TRBJ2-7, with 8 nucleotides matching TRBD2. This CDR3 spans 16 amino acids. Germline V CDR1 and CDR2: LNHDA, SQIVND (reference sequence). Trimming took 4 bases from V and 1 from J; bases not matched to a gene: 9. The CDR3 DNA reads TGTGCCAGTAGTAAACAACTAGCGGCAAATTCCTACGAGCAGTACTTC. Translating gives CASSKQLAANSYEQYF. The complete variable domain, with remaining parts taken from reference TRBV19 and TRBJ2-7, reads DGGITQSPKYLFRKEGQNVTLSCEQNLNHDAMYWYRQDPGQGLRLIYYSQIVNDFQKGDIAEGYSVSREKKESFPLTVTSAQKNPTAFYLCASSKQLAANSYEQYFGPGTRLTVT.

This clonotype came up many times. The rearrangement links TRBV9 to TRBJ2-7; D may be TRBD1 (5 bases). This CDR3 region has 14 residues. In germline, CDR1 is SGDLS, CDR2 YYNGEE. Trimming stripped 1 base from V and 3 bases from J, with 11 bases between. The CDR3 nucleotides read TGTGCCAGCAGCGTATCACAGGTCGGCTACGAGCAGTACTTC. Translating it yields CASSVSQVGYEQYF.

This clonotype has a count of ten or more. Mismatch with germline at one junction end may stem from a read error. This sequence joins TRBV5-1 and TRBJ1-6, with D perhaps matching TRBD1 (6 bases). The CDR3 has 16 residues. The germline CDR1 and CDR2 sequences are SGHRS and YFSETQ. CDR3 loop: CASSYDSRGVGSPLNF. The CDR3 DNA reads as TGCGCCAGCAGCTACGACAGCAGGGGTGTGGGTTCACCCCTCAACTTT. The full variable domain, its missing parts supplied by reference TRBV5-1 and TRBJ1-6, is KAGVTQTPRYLIKTRGQQVTLSCSPISGHRSVSWYQQTPGQGLQFLFEYFSETQRNKGNFPGRFSGRQFSNSRSEMNVSTLELGDSALYLCASSYDSRGVGSPLNFGNGTRLTVT.

Turning to this clonotype: With a much larger clone just one base away, this may be a read error. The chain's CDR3 is CASSPNTGYSYEQYV. The CDR3 nucleotides read TGTGCCAGCAGCCCGAATACGGGGTACTCCTACGAGCAGTACGTC. This sequence joins TRBV13 and TRBJ2-7, with D maybe TRBD2 (5 bases). This CDR3 contains 15 residues. Trimming took off 5 bases at V and 0 bases at J, with 14 bases between the two ends. Germline-derived CDR1 and CDR2 are PRHDT and FYEKMQ (reference sequence).

The chain couples TRBV12-5 to TRBJ2-3; no clear D gene. The germline gives CDR1 LGHNT, CDR2 FRNRAP. V was trimmed by 5 bases and J by 7 bases, leaving 16 bases between them. The CDR3 contains 14 residues. CDR3 region: CASGASTSVHTQYF. CDR3 nucleotides: TGTGCTAGTGGTGCTTCCACCTCGGTACATACGCAGTATTTT. Looking up the rest from reference TRBV12-5 and TRBJ2-3 gives the full variable domain: DARVTQTPRHKVTEMGQEVTMRCQPILGHNTVFWYRQTMMQGLELLAYFRNRAPLDDSGMPKDRFSAEMPDATLATLKIQPSEPRDSAVYFCASGASTSVHTQYFGPGTRLTVL.

The chain has TRBV7-6 and TRBJ1-1; D is unclear. The CDR3 is 15 residues long. Trimming pared 2 bases from V and 1 base from J, leaving 11 bases between. Germline CDR1 and CDR2: SGHVS and FNYEAQ. CDR3 DNA: TGTGCCAGCAGCTTAAATCCGAATGGGAACACTGAAGCTTTCTTT. It is translated as CASSLNPNGNTEAFF.

The table lists this clonotype with many counts. This chain joins TRBV7-9 and TRBJ2-3; D possibly corresponds to TRBD2 (7 bases). The CDR3 has 16 amino acids. Germline V lookup: CDR1 SEHNR, CDR2 FQNEAQ (reference sequence). Trimming shortened V by 0 bases and J by 4 bases, and 14 bases separated the two germline ends. The CDR3 coding sequence is TGTGCCAGCAGCTTAGCGGATCGCGGGGGCTCAGATACGCAGTATTTT. Translation: CASSLADRGGSDTQYF.

This chain's CDR3 is CASSSGTSTGELFF. As DNA, the CDR3 is TGTGCCAGCAGTTCCGGGACGTCCACCGGGGAGCTGTTTTTT. The rearrangement links TRBV6-6 to TRBJ2-2; D tentatively reads TRBD1 or TRBD2 (5 bases each). Trimming pared 4 bases from V and 4 bases from J, leaving 10 bases between. Germline V gives CDR1 MNHNY, CDR2 SVGAGI (reference sequence). This CDR3 has 14 amino acids.

On this clonotype: A much bigger clone sits one base away, suggesting this may be a read error. The chain joins TRBV5-1 to TRBJ2-2; D perhaps matches TRBD2 (5 bases). Per germline, CDR1 SGHRS and CDR2 YFSETQ. V shed 1 base and J shed 1 base, with 8 bases lying between them. The length of the CDR3 is 15 residues. CDR3 loop: CASSLYGENTGELFF. For the CDR3, the DNA is TGCGCCAGCAGCTTGTACGGGGAGAACACCGGGGAGCTGTTTTTT.

The table lists this clonotype with many counts. This chain joins TRBV18 and TRBJ2-1; D is unclear. The CDR3 length is 13 residues. V lost 3 bases to trimming and J lost 5 bases, with 8 bases between them. CDR1 and CDR2 from the germline V gene are KGHSH and LQKENI. CDR3: CASSPLGNNEQFF. CDR3 nucleotide sequence: TGTGCCAGCTCACCGCTGGGGAACAATGAGCAGTTCTTC.

The genes are TRBV6-6 and TRBJ1-3, with D hard to call. V was clipped by 6 bases and J by 9 bases, with 18 bases between them. Germline CDR1 MNHNY, CDR2 SVGAGI (reference sequence). This CDR3 is 14 amino acids long. The CDR3 loop reads CASSATELRSTIYF. CDR3 DNA: TGTGCCAGCAGCGCTACCGAACTCCGGAGCACCATATATTTT.

This clonotype was detected many times. The chain carries TRBV5-1 and TRBJ2-3; D gene uncertain. This CDR3 is 15 amino acids long. V was shortened by 1 base and J by 2 bases, with 11 bases between the two germline ends. Per the germline V gene, CDR1 is SGHRS and CDR2 is YFSETQ. The CDR3 spells CASSLRAEITDTQYF. CDR3 in DNA: TGCGCCAGCAGCTTGCGAGCCGAGATCACAGATACGCAGTATTTT. The whole variable domain, remainder taken from reference TRBV5-1 and TRBJ2-3, is KAGVTQTPRYLIKTRGQQVTLSCSPISGHRSVSWYQQTPGQGLQFLFEYFSETQRNKGNFPGRFSGRQFSNSRSEMNVSTLELGDSALYLCASSLRAEITDTQYFGPGTRLTVL.

The table lists this clonotype with many counts. This sequence joins TRBV27 and TRBJ2-7; no definite D call. CDR1 and CDR2 (germline): MNHEY, SMNVEV (reference sequence). Trimming took off 7 bases at V and 3 bases at J, with 7 bases between the two ends. The CDR3 length is 11 residues. The CDR3 loop reads CASTDYYEQYF. The CDR3 DNA follows: TGTGCCAGCACAGATTACTACGAGCAGTACTTC.

The count of this clonotype is one. The chain recombines TRBV11-3 with TRBJ2-2, with D perhaps matching TRBD2 (5 bases). From germline, CDR1 is SGHNT and CDR2 YENEEA. CDR3 length: 16 amino acids. Trimming stripped 5 bases from V and 6 bases from J, with 19 bases between. The DNA for the CDR3 is TGTGCCAGCAGCCCCGACCGACGAGGGTGGGCCGGGGAGCTGTTTTTT. This translates into CASSPDRRGWAGELFF.

This clonotype occurred many times. The chain combines TRBV20-1 with TRBJ1-6, with a tentative D call TRBD1 (5 bases). V was pared by 3 bases and J by 10 bases, with 16 bases between. The CDR3 has 14 residues. From germline, CDR1 is DFQATT and CDR2 SNEGSKA (reference sequence). In nucleotides, the CDR3 is TGCAGTGCTAGCCGACCCAGGGTGACCTCACCCCTCCACTTT. This translates into CSASRPRVTSPLHF.